This TCR beta chain stems from a study of T cell responses to AZD1222 COVID-19 vaccine. The study's findings and limits: Repertoire samples came only from after the peak T cell response. Donors in the cohort were predominantly white British and more often female, and clonal diversity was possibly underestimated.

Germline CDR1 and CDR2: LNHDA and SQIVND (reference sequence). Deletions cut 0 bases from V and 3 bases from J, with 12 bases between. This CDR3 contains 16 residues. On this clone: Its antigen remains unidentified.

The method was immunoSEQ multiplex PCR; TCRdb's version includes in-frame clones alone and lacks a portion of them. This sample has about 110,000 clones, with 87% found just once. This material consisted of peripheral blood, taken 28 days after the second AZD1222 dose. V and J are TRBV19 and TRBJ1-5; D uncertain. This clonotype was sampled from an adult who received the AZD1222 COVID-19 vaccine. The CDR3 nucleotides are TGTGCCAGTAGTATAGAGACATCCAACTTCAATCAGCCCCAGCATTTT. It yields the protein CASSIETSNFNQPQHF.